This is a list of T cell receptor beta chains from one sample in a study of T-cell reconstitution after alpha-beta-depleted transplantation in children. Each CDR3 protein is one row after TCRdb ran MiXCR on the PCR reads. Among 380,000 or so distinct CDR3 sequences listed, less than 15% were seen once. Sequencing used PBMCs, obtained from the stem cell graft. The receptors originated from a human donor who donated a stem cell graft to a child with Fanconi anemia. The CDR3 runs from the conserved cysteine through the conserved F or W. A D gene is named only where the DNA matches it firmly. Rows give clone size only sometimes, using once, few, many, or a class for an expanded clone.

size: .; J: TRBJ2-3; D: TRBD2; V: TRBV7-2; DNA: TGTGCCAGCAGCTCGGAACTAGCGGGGGGCCGGGATACGCAGTATTTT; CDR3: CASSSELAGGRDTQYF
size: .; J: TRBJ1-1; D: .; V: TRBV12-3/TRBV12-4; DNA: TGTGCCAGCAGTTTAACCGGACAGCCTGAAGCTTTCTTT; CDR3: CASSLTGQPEAFF
size: .; J: TRBJ2-7; D: .; V: TRBV14; DNA: TGTGCCAGCAGCCACCGCGCCGGGGCAGGCATTGAGCAGTACTTC; CDR3: CASSHRAGAGIEQYF
size: .; J: TRBJ2-3; D: TRBD1; V: TRBV18; DNA: TGTGCCAGCTCACCTCGGACAGGGGGCAAGGGCACAGATACGCAGTATTTT; CDR3: CASSPRTGGKGTDTQYF
size: many; J: TRBJ2-7; D: .; V: TRBV7-9; DNA: TGTGCCAGCAGCCTGGACACCCACGAGCAGTACTTC; CDR3: CASSLDTHEQYF
size: .; J: TRBJ2-5; D: TRBD2; V: TRBV11-2; DNA: TGTGCCAGCAGCTTACGCAGGGAGGGGACCCAGTACTTC; CDR3: CASSLRREGTQYF
size: .; J: TRBJ2-5; D: .; V: TRBV24-1; DNA: TGTGCCACCAGTGATTCTGGAGCCTATCAAGAGACCCAGTACTTC; CDR3: CATSDSGAYQETQYF
size: once; J: TRBJ2-6; D: .; V: TRBV11-2; DNA: TGTGCCAGCAGCCCCCGGGCAGCTGGGGCCAACGTCCTGACTTTC; CDR3: CASSPRAAGANVLTF
size: few; J: TRBJ1-1; D: TRBD1; V: TRBV5-1; DNA: TGCGCCAGCAGCTTGGGAGGGGGCTGGAACACTGAAGCTTTCTTT; CDR3: CASSLGGGWNTEAFF
size: .; J: TRBJ2-7; D: .; V: TRBV2; DNA: TGTGCCAGCAGTGAATGGGGGACGGGTCCCTACGAGCAGTACTTC; CDR3: CASSEWGTGPYEQYF
size: .; J: TRBJ2-1; D: .; V: TRBV11-2; DNA: TGTGCCAGCAGCTTAATCCCCCAGGCGTTTGGTGAGCAGTTCTTC; CDR3: CASSLIPQAFGEQFF
size: .; J: TRBJ2-7; D: .; V: TRBV6-5; DNA: TGTGCCAGCAGTTACGGGGGACACGAGCAGTACTTC; CDR3: CASSYGGHEQYF
size: .; J: TRBJ1-1; D: .; V: TRBV27; DNA: TGTGCCAGCAGTTTATCTAAGGTTGGGCCGGGATCCACTGAAGCTTTCTTT; CDR3: CASSLSKVGPGSTEAFF
size: few; J: TRBJ2-1; D: TRBD2; V: TRBV15; DNA: TGTGCCACCAGCAGAGTCAAGGCTAGCGGGGGGAATGAGCAGTTCTTC; CDR3: CATSRVKASGGNEQFF
size: few; J: TRBJ2-5; D: TRBD1; V: TRBV18; DNA: TGTGCCAGCTCACCCGAGACAGGGGAAGTGGAGACCCAGTACTTC; CDR3: CASSPETGEVETQYF
size: .; J: TRBJ1-1; D: TRBD1; V: TRBV7-2; DNA: TGTGCCAGCAGCTTAGAACCGGACAGGGTCGGCACTGAAGCTTTCTTT; CDR3: CASSLEPDRVGTEAFF
size: many; J: TRBJ1-5; D: .; V: TRBV2; DNA: TGTGCCAGCAGGACAGAGTTAGGGGGGCAGCCCCAGCATTTT; CDR3: CASRTELGGQPQHF
size: many; J: TRBJ1-1; D: .; V: TRBV4-3; DNA: TGCGCCAGCAGCCAAGTAAGGCAGATAAACACTGAAGCTTTCTTT; CDR3: CASSQVRQINTEAFF
size: few; J: TRBJ1-5; D: .; V: TRBV20-1; DNA: TGCAGTGCTACCGGGTCGAGTGGCAATCAGCCCCAGCATTTT; CDR3: CSATGSSGNQPQHF
size: few; J: TRBJ2-5; D: .; V: TRBV5-1; DNA: TGCGCCAGCAGCTTGGTGCTAGCTGGCCAAGAGACCCAGTACTTC; CDR3: CASSLVLAGQETQYF
size: .; J: TRBJ2-1; D: TRBD2; V: TRBV5-1; DNA: TGCGCCAGCAGCTTGGGAGGGCTAGCGGGACAAAATGAGCAGTTCTTC; CDR3: CASSLGGLAGQNEQFF
size: .; J: TRBJ2-1; D: TRBD1; V: TRBV7-2; DNA: TGTGCCAGCAGCCCAGGGGGCAATCGGGATGAGCAGTTCTTC; CDR3: CASSPGGNRDEQFF